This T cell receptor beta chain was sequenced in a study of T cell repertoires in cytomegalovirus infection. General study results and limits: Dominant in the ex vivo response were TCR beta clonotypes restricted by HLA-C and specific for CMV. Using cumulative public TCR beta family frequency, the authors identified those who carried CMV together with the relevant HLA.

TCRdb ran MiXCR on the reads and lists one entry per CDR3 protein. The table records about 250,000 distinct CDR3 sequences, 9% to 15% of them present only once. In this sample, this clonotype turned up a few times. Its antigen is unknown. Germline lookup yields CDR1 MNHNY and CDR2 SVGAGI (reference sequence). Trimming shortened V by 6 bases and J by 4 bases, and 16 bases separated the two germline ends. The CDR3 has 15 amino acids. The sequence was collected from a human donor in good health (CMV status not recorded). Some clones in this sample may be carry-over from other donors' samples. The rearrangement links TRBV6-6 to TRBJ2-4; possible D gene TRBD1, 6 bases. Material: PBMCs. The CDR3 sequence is CASSRPVGQKNIQYF. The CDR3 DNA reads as TGTGCCAGCAGCCGCCCCGTCGGACAGAAAAACATTCAGTACTTC.